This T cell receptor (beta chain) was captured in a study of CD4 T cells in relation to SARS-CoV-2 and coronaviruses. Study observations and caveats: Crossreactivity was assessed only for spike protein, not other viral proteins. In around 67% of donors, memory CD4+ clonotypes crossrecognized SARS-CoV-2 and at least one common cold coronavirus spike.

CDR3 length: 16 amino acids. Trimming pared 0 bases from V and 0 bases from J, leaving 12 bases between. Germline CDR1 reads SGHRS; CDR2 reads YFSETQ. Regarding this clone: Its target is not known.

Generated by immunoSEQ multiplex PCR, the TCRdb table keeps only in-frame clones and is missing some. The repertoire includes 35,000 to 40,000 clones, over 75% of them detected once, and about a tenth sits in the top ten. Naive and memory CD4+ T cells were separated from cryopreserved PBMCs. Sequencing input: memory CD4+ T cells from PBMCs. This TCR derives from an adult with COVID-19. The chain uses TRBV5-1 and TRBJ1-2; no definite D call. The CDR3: CASSLGGSRSNYGYTF. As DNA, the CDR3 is TGCGCCAGCAGCTTGGGGGGTAGCCGCTCTAACTATGGCTACACCTTC.